This T cell receptor (beta chain) was identified during a study of memory CD8 T cells in hepatitis C reinfection. On the study more broadly: HCV reinfection meant a positive HCV RNA test after two negative tests at least 60 days apart. Pre-reinfection samples were taken 55 to 20 weeks before detection.

Assay: immunoSEQ multiplex PCR; the TCRdb copy retains only in-frame clones and omits some. The sample yields 45,000 to 65,000 clones, around nine tenths seen once. The V end was cut by 3 bases, the J end by 1 base, with 7 bases between. The CDR3 totals 13 residues. Germline CDR1 reads LNHNV; CDR2 reads YYDKDF (reference sequence). The time point here: pre-reinfection, 55 to 20 weeks before reinfection detection. No in vitro expansion preceded TCR sequencing of the sorted cells. This receptor was identified in a man between 18 and 35 years old with hepatitis C virus infection. The rearrangement uses TRBV15 and TRBJ2-7, with D hard to call. The sequenced sample consisted of naive CD8+ T cells sorted from blood. CDR3: CATSSGTSYEQYF. In DNA, the CDR3 is TGTGCCACCAGCAGTGGTACTTCCTACGAGCAGTACTTC.